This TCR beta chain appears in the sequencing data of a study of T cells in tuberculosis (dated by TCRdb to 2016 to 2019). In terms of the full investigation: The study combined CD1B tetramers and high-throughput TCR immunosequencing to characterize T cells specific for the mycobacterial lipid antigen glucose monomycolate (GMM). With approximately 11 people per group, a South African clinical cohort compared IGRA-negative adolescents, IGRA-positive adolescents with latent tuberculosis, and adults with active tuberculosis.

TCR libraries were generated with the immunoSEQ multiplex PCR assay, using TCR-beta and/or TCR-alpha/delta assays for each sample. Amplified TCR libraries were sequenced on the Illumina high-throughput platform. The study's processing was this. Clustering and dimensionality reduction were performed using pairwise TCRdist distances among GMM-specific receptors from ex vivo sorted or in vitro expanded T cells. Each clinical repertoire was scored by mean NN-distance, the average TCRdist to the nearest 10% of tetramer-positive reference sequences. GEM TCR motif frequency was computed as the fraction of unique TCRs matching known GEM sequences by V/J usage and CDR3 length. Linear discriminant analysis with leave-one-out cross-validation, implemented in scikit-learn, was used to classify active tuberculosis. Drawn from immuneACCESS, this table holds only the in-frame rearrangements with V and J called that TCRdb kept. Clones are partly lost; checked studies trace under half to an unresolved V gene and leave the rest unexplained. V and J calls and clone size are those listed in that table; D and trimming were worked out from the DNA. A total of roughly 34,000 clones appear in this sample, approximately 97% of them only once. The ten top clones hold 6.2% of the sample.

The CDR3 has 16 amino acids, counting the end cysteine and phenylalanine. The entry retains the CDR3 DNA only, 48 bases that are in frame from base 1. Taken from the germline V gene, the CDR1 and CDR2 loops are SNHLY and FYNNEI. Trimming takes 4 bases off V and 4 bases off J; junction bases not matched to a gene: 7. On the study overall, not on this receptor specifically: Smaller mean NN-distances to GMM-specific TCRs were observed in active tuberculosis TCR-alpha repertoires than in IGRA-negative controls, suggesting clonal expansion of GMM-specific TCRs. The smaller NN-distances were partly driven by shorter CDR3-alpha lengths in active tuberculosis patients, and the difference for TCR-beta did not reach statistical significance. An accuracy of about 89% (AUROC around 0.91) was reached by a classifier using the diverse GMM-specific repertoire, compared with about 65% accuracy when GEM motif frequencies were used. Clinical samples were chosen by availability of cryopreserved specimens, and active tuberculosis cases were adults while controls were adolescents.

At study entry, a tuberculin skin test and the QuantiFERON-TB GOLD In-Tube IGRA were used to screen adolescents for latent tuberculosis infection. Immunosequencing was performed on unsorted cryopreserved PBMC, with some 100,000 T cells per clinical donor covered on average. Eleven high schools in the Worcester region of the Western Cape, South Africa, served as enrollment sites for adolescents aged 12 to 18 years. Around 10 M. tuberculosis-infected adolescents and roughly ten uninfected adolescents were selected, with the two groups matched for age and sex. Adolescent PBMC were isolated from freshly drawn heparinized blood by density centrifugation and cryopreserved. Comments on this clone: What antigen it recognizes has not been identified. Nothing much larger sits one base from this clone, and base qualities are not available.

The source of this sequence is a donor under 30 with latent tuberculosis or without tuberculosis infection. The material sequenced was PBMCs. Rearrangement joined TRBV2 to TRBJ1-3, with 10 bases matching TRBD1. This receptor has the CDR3 CASSVMGQGRGNTIYF. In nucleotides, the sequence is TGTGCCAGCAGTGTAATGGGACAGGGGCGAGGAAACACCATATATTTT.